The rows below give T cell receptor beta chains drawn from one sample of a study of cytomegalovirus exposure and HLA in healthy donors. Method: immunoSEQ multiplex PCR; TCRdb's copy keeps in-frame clones and lacks some. Of fewer than 400,000 clones in the sample, approximately 86% were seen once. Sequenced: PBMCs. The receptors come from a man aged 25-40 years in good health and CMV-seronegative. Each CDR3 is given without its conserved first and last residue.

j_call: TRBJ1-5
cdr3_length: 13
v_call: TRBV7-2
cdr3_aa: ASSRGTGAGQPQH

j_call: TRBJ2-7
cdr3_length: 11
v_call: TRBV6-1
cdr3_aa: ASRMTDSYEQY

j_call: TRBJ2-7
cdr3_length: 12
v_call: TRBV7-2
cdr3_aa: ASSRGQGRFEQY

j_call: TRBJ1-2
cdr3_length: 15
v_call: TRBV5-4
cdr3_aa: ASSLEGQAGAFYGYT

j_call: TRBJ2-2
cdr3_length: 11
v_call: TRBV4-3
cdr3_aa: ASSQGGTGELF

j_call: TRBJ1-2
cdr3_length: 14
v_call: TRBV5-6
cdr3_aa: ASSLDGGATNYGYT

j_call: TRBJ2-1
cdr3_length: 14
v_call: TRBV19
cdr3_aa: ASTAGIRSGYNEQF

j_call: TRBJ1-2
cdr3_length: 14
v_call: TRBV25-1
cdr3_aa: ASSGTPSGGDYGYT

j_call: TRBJ1-2
cdr3_length: 13
v_call: TRBV2
cdr3_aa: ASSEWDRTHYGYT

j_call: TRBJ1-3
cdr3_length: 14
v_call: TRBV5-4
cdr3_aa: ASSLGTGRFGNTIY

j_call: TRBJ1-1
cdr3_length: 10
v_call: TRBV2
cdr3_aa: ASSSQMTEAF

j_call: TRBJ2-5
cdr3_length: 14
v_call: TRBV11-3
cdr3_aa: ASSLGGTSGQETQY

j_call: TRBJ2-7
cdr3_length: 12
v_call: TRBV7-2
cdr3_aa: ASSSDRGGYEQY

j_call: TRBJ1-1
cdr3_length: 12
v_call: TRBV7-9
cdr3_aa: ASSLGTGKTEAF

j_call: TRBJ2-3
cdr3_length: 13
v_call: TRBV6-5
cdr3_aa: ASSYPGGPLDTQY

j_call: TRBJ1-2
cdr3_length: 12
v_call: TRBV7-9
cdr3_aa: ASSLVLTNYGYT

j_call: TRBJ2-2
cdr3_length: 13
v_call: TRBV11-2
cdr3_aa: ASSSRQGGGRELF

j_call: TRBJ1-2
cdr3_length: 15
v_call: TRBV6-7
cdr3_aa: ASSYSVRDTANYGYT

j_call: TRBJ2-7
cdr3_length: 11
v_call: TRBV7-9
cdr3_aa: ASSVGTVYEQY

j_call: TRBJ1-4
cdr3_length: 14
v_call: TRBV18
cdr3_aa: ASSRQGQATNEKLF

j_call: TRBJ2-5
cdr3_length: 10
v_call: TRBV11-2
cdr3_aa: ASSLYEETQY

j_call: TRBJ2-7
cdr3_length: 12
v_call: TRBV6-6
cdr3_aa: ATLDRAGGYEQY

j_call: TRBJ1-5
cdr3_length: 13
v_call: TRBV19
cdr3_aa: ASSMGEGKFRPQH

j_call: TRBJ2-5
cdr3_length: 10
v_call: TRBV2
cdr3_aa: ASLSGRETQY

j_call: TRBJ2-1
cdr3_length: 12
v_call: TRBV25-1
cdr3_aa: ASSETGVLREQF

j_call: TRBJ2-7
cdr3_length: 12
v_call: TRBV28
cdr3_aa: ASSPRLSGYEQY

j_call: TRBJ1-5
cdr3_length: 13
v_call: TRBV6-5
cdr3_aa: ASSSSDSFNQPQH

j_call: TRBJ1-1
cdr3_length: 14
v_call: TRBV13
cdr3_aa: ASSPAQGSMNTEAF

j_call: TRBJ1-2
cdr3_length: 13
v_call: TRBV7-8
cdr3_aa: ASSSPGTGIVGYT

j_call: TRBJ2-5
cdr3_length: 12
v_call: TRBV2
cdr3_aa: ASSEGGGEETQY

j_call: TRBJ2-7
cdr3_length: 14
v_call: TRBV4-1
cdr3_aa: ASSQELAGGSYEQY

j_call: TRBJ2-7
cdr3_length: 11
v_call: TRBV5-1
cdr3_aa: ASSYKGGAEQY

j_call: TRBJ2-7
cdr3_length: 12
v_call: TRBV27
cdr3_aa: ASSQGTGGYEQY

j_call: TRBJ2-2
cdr3_length: 12
v_call: TRBV6-1
cdr3_aa: ATPRDRRTGELF

j_call: TRBJ2-1
cdr3_length: 12
v_call: TRBV6-5
cdr3_aa: ASCLRGSNNEQF

j_call: TRBJ2-4
cdr3_length: 13
v_call: TRBV29-1
cdr3_aa: SVEDRGRTKNIQY

j_call: TRBJ2-5
cdr3_length: 9
v_call: TRBV27
cdr3_aa: ASSFLETQY

j_call: TRBJ1-2
cdr3_length: 11
v_call: TRBV30
cdr3_aa: AGPSGGNYGYT

j_call: TRBJ2-2
cdr3_length: 12
v_call: TRBV5-1
cdr3_aa: ASSSPGDLGELF

j_call: TRBJ2-3
cdr3_length: 13
v_call: TRBV6-1
cdr3_aa: ASSELPGGRDTQY

j_call: TRBJ2-2
cdr3_length: 16
v_call: TRBV4-3
cdr3_aa: ASSQASPGLLNTGELF

j_call: TRBJ1-1
cdr3_length: 11
v_call: TRBV2
cdr3_aa: ASSEGTATEAF

j_call: TRBJ2-7
cdr3_length: 12
v_call: TRBV7-9
cdr3_aa: ASSQIGGSYEQY

j_call: TRBJ2-7
cdr3_length: 13
v_call: TRBV25-1
cdr3_aa: ASSEDGTGAYEQY